These 3 T cell receptor beta chains share one sample of origin, sequenced in a study of blood T cell repertoires in COVID-19. Sequenced by immunoSEQ multiplex PCR; TCRdb stores in-frame clones only, minus some. The data contain around 250,000 clones, approximately 77% of them singletons. Sequenced input: peripheral blood. The receptor set was obtained from a young woman with acute or convalescent COVID-19.

The rearrangement joins TRBV5-1 to TRBJ2-1, with TRBD1 matching 7 bases. With 0 bases clipped from V and 6 bases from J, the junction kept 9 bases outside the gene matches. The CDR3 is 16 amino acids. Germline assignment: CDR1 SGHRS and CDR2 YFSETQ. The CDR3 loop reads CASSLEPGQVGNEQFF. The DNA for the CDR3 is TGCGCCAGCAGCTTGGAGCCCGGACAGGTGGGCAATGAGCAGTTCTTC.

V usage is TRBV9 and J usage is TRBJ2-1; TRBD2 agrees at 12 bases. The V and J ends lost 3 bases and 4 bases, in that order; junction bases with no gene match: 23. CDR3 length: 22 residues. Germline V gene sequence: CDR1 SGDLS, CDR2 YYNGEE. Here the CDR3 reads CASSGSALTGTSGPQGYNEQFF. The CDR3 DNA is TGTGCCAGCAGCGGTTCGGCTCTTACCGGGACTAGCGGGCCCCAGGGATACAATGAGCAGTTCTTC.

This clone was counted once. The rearrangement joins TRBV21-1 to TRBJ1-2; the DNA was not compared with TRBD1, the D call given in the table. TRBV21-1 is tagged as a pseudogene. The CDR3 covers 17 residues. The CDR3 is CASSKDETGTLNYGYTF. The CDR3 DNA reads TGTGCCAGCAGCAAAGATGAGACAGGGACCTTAAACTATGGCTACACCTTC.